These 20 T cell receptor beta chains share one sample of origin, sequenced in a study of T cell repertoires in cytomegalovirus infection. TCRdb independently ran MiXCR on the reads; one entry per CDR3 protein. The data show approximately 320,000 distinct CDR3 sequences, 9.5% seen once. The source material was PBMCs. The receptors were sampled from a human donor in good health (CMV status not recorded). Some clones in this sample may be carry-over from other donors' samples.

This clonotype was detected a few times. In DNA form, the CDR3 reads TGTGCCACCAGTGAAGGGTACTACGAGCAGTACTTC. Protein product: CATSEGYYEQYF. This rearrangement joins TRBV24-1 to TRBJ2-7; no firm D call. Between the trimmed V and J ends, which lost 4 bases and 3 bases, there was a span of 6 bases. CDR3 length: 12 amino acids. Germline CDR1 reads KGHDR; CDR2 reads SFDVKD.

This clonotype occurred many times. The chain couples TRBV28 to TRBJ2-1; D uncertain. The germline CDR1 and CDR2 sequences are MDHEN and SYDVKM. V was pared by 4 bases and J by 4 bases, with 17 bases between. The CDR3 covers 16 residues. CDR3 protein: CASSSIPPGPYNEQFF. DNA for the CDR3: TGTGCCAGCAGTTCAATACCGCCGGGTCCTTACAATGAGCAGTTCTTC.

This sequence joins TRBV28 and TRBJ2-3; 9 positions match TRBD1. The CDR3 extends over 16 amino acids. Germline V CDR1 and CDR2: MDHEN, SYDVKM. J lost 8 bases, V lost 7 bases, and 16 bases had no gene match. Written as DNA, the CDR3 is TGTGCCAGCATATCAGGGGCGGGACAGGGACCGAGTACGCAGTATTTT. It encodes CASISGAGQGPSTQYF.

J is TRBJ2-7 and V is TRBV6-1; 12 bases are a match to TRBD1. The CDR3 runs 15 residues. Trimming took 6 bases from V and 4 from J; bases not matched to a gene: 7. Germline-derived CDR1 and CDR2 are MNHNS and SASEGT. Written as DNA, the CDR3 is TGTGCCAGCAGGGTGGGGGGACAGGGGGCGTACGAGCAGTACTTC. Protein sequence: CASRVGGQGAYEQYF.

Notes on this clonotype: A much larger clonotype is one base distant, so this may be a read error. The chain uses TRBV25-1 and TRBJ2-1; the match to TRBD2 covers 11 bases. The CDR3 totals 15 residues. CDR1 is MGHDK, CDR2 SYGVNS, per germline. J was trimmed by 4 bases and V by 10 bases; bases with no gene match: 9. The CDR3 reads CAITVGLAGYNEQFF. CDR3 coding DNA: TGTGCCATCACCGTTGGACTAGCGGGTTACAATGAGCAGTTCTTC.

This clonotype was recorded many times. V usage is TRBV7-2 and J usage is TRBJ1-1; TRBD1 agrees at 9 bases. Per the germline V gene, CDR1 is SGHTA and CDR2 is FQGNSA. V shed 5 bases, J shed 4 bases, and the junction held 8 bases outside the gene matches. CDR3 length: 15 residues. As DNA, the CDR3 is TGTGCCAGCAGCCGGGACAGGGAAGGTGTCACTGAAGCTTTCTTT. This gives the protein CASSRDREGVTEAFF.

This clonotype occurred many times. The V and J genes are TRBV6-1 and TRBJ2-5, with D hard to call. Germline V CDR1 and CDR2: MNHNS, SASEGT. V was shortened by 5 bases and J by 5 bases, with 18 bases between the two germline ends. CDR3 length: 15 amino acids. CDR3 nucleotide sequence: TGTGCCAGCAGTCCCAGTTTTACGTCGCCGGAGACCCAGTACTTC. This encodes CASSPSFTSPETQYF.

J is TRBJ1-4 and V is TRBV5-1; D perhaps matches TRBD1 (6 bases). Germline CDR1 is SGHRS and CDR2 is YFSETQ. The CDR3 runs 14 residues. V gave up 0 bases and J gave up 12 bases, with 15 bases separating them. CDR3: CASSLERGHRELFF. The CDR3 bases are TGCGCCAGCAGCTTGGAGCGGGGACACCGAGAACTGTTTTTT.

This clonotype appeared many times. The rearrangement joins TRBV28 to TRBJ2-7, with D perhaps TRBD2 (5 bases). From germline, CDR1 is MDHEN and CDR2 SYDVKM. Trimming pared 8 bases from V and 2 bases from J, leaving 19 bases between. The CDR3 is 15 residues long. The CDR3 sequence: CASCSPGLPTYEQYF. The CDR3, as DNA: TGTGCCAGCTGTTCCCCAGGACTGCCCACCTACGAGCAGTACTTC.

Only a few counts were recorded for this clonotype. CDR3 sequence reads: CASSITSGSGDEQFF. DNA for the CDR3: TGTGCCAGCAGCATCACTAGCGGGAGTGGCGATGAGCAGTTCTTC. This chain links TRBV7-2 with TRBJ2-1; 11 positions match TRBD2. Looked up from germline, CDR1 is SGHTA and CDR2 is FQGNSA. J gave up 8 bases and V 5 bases, and 8 bases lay outside the gene matches. The CDR3 spans 15 residues. Based on the CDR3 plus reference TRBV7-2 and TRBJ2-1, the full variable domain is GAGVSQSPSNKVTEKGKDVELRCDPISGHTALYWYRQSLGQGLEFLIYFQGNSAPDKSGLPSDRFSAERTGGSVSTLTIQRTQQEDSAVYLCASSITSGSGDEQFFGPGTRLTVL.

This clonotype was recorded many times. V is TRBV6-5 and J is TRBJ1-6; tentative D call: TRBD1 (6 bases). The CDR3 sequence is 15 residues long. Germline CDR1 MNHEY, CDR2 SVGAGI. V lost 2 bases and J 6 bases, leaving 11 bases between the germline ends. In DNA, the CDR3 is TGTGCCAGCAGTTACGCCACAGGGTTTAATTCACCCCTCCACTTT. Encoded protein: CASSYATGFNSPLHF.

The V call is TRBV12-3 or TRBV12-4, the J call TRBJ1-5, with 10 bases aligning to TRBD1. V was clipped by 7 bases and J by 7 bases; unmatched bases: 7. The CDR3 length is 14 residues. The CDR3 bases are TGTGCCAGCACTTGGACAGGGGGGCGACAGCCCCAGCATTTT. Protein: CASTWTGGRQPQHF.

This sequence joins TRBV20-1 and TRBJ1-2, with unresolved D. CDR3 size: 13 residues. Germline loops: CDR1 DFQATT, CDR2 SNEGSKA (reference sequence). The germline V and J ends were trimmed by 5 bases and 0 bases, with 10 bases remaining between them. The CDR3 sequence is CSALLQTNYGYTF. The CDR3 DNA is TGCAGTGCTCTACTACAAACTAACTATGGCTACACCTTC.

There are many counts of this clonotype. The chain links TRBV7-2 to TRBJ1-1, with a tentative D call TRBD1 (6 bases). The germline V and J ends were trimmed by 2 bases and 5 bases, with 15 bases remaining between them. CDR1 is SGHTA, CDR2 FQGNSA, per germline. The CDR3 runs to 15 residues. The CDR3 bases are TGTGCCAGCAGCTTATCAGGGCAGGGGAAGACTGAAGCTTTCTTT. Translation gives CASSLSGQGKTEAFF.

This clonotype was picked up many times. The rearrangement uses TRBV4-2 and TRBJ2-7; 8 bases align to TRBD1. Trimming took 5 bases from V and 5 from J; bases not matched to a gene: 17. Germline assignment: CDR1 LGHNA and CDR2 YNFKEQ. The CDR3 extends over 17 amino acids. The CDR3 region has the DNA TGTGCCAGCAGCACTCGGACAGGGAACGTTCTTATCGACGAGCAGTACTTC. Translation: CASSTRTGNVLIDEQYF.

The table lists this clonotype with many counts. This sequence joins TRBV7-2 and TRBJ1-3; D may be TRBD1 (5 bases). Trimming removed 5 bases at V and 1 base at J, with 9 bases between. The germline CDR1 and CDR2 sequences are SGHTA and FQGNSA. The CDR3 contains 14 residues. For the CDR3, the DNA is TGTGCCAGCAGCCGGGGGACTTCTGGAAACACCATATATTTT. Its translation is CASSRGTSGNTIYF.

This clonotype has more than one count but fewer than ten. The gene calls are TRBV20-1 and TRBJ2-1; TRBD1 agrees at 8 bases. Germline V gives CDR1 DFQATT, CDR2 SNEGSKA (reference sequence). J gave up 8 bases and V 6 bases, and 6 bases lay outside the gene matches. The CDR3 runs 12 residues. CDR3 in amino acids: CSANDRGDEQFF. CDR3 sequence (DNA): TGCAGTGCAAACGACAGGGGAGATGAGCAGTTCTTC.

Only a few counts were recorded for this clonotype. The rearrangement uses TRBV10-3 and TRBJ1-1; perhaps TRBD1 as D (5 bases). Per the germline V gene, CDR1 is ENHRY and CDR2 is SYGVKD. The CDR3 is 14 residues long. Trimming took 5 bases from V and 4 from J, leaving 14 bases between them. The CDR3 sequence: CAISNQGSGTEAFF. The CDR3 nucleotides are TGTGCCATCAGTAATCAGGGTAGTGGCACTGAAGCTTTCTTT.

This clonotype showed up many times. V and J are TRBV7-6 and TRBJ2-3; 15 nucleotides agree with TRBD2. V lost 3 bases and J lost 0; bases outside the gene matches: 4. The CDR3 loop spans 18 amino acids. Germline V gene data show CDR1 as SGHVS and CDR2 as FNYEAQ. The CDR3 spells CASSFGLAGGISTDTQYF. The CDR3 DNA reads TGTGCCAGCAGCTTCGGACTAGCGGGGGGGATCAGCACAGATACGCAGTATTTT.

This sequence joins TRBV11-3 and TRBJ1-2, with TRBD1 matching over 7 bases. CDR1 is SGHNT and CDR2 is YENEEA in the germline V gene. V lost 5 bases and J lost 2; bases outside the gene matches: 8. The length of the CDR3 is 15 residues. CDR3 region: CASSTRQGSNYGYTF. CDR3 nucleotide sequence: TGTGCCAGCAGCACCCGACAGGGAAGCAACTATGGCTACACCTTC.